These 11 T cell receptor beta chains share one sample of origin, sequenced in a study of Graves' ophthalmopathy and Graves' hyperthyroidism. Scientists amplified the TCR beta CDR3 regions from RNA transcripts. The library came from an HTBI-primed first-round RT-PCR and a second-round multiplex PCR. TCRdb ran MiXCR on the multiplex PCR reads and lists one entry per CDR3 protein. The sample includes roughly 500,000 distinct CDR3 sequences, approximately 15% of them seen just once. The sequenced sample was blood. The source is a woman aged 25-40 years with Graves' ophthalmopathy.

The V call is TRBV4-1, the J call TRBJ1-6; possible D gene TRBD1, 6 bases. Germline-derived CDR1 and CDR2 are MGHRA and YSYEKL. V gave up 3 bases and J gave up 4 bases, with 10 bases separating them. The CDR3 totals 15 residues. The CDR3 sequence is CASSQKTGYNSPLHF. Here the CDR3 DNA reads TGCGCCAGCAGCCAGAAGACAGGATATAATTCACCCCTCCACTTT.

The chain links TRBV7-8 to TRBJ2-7, with D possibly being TRBD2 (5 bases). This CDR3 has 17 amino acids. With 8 bases removed from V and 5 bases from J, the gap between germline ends came to 28 bases. The germline gives CDR1 SGHVS, CDR2 FQNEAQ. The CDR3 DNA sequence: TGTGCCAGCCGCATGGGGAGAGGCGGCTACACCCGGGACGAGCAGTACTTC. Its translation is CASRMGRGGYTRDEQYF.

This clonotype occurred many times. The chain couples TRBV28 to TRBJ2-7; no clear D gene. The CDR3 runs 13 residues. V lost 6 bases and J 2 bases, leaving 11 bases between the germline ends. The V gene's germline CDR1 is MDHEN and CDR2 SYDVKM. This CDR3 is CASRLTITYEQYF. The DNA for the CDR3 is TGTGCCAGCAGGTTAACTATTACCTACGAGCAGTACTTC.

This clonotype was detected ten times or more. This rearrangement joins TRBV6-5 to TRBJ2-7; weak D call: TRBD2 (6 bases). Per germline, CDR1 MNHEY and CDR2 SVGAGI. The CDR3 has 14 residues. The V end lost 2 bases, the J end lost 4 bases, and 12 bases lay between the germline ends. The CDR3 bases are TGTGCCAGCAGTTACCAGGGACTGACGTACGAGCAGTACTTC. Translated, it gives CASSYQGLTYEQYF.

This clonotype was recorded at least ten times. V gene TRBV27 combines with J gene TRBJ2-7; 10 bases fit TRBD1. Germline-derived CDR1 and CDR2 are MNHEY and SMNVEV (reference sequence). The CDR3 spans 15 residues. The junction had 13 bases not matched to a gene; V was cut back by 5 bases and J by 9 bases. Written as DNA, the CDR3 is TGTGCCAGCAGTCTCCGGGACAGGGGACAAGGGCGGCAGTACTTC. Translating it yields CASSLRDRGQGRQYF.

The table lists this clonotype with many counts. V is TRBV12-3 or TRBV12-4 and J is TRBJ1-1; D is possibly TRBD1 (6 bases). Trimming took 7 bases from V and 5 from J, leaving 20 bases between them. CDR3 size: 15 residues. This chain's CDR3 is CASTLLSGGGTEAFF. CDR3 in DNA: TGTGCCAGCACTCTCTTGTCGGGGGGCGGGACTGAAGCTTTCTTT.

This clonotype appeared many times. This chain uses TRBV6-1 with TRBJ1-2; no firm D call. Trimming took off 7 bases at V and 7 bases at J, with 10 bases between the two ends. There are 11 residues in the CDR3. Per the germline V gene, CDR1 is MNHNS and CDR2 is SASEGT. This chain's CDR3 is CASNSKGGYTF. As DNA, the CDR3 is TGTGCCAGCAATAGTAAGGGTGGCTACACCTTC.

This clonotype was seen ten or more times. This chain connects TRBV2 to TRBJ1-1; possible D gene TRBD1, 5 bases. This CDR3 contains 14 residues. With 7 bases removed from V and 0 bases from J, the gap between germline ends came to 12 bases. The germline V gene encodes CDR1 SNHLY and CDR2 FYNNEI. As DNA, the CDR3 is TGTGCCAGCAAGATTGACAGCTTGAACACTGAAGCTTTCTTT. Amino acid sequence: CASKIDSLNTEAFF.

The chain is built from TRBV11-2 and TRBJ1-2; D call uncertain. With 6 bases removed from V and 8 bases from J, the gap between germline ends came to 16 bases. This CDR3 is 13 amino acids long. Germline CDR1 SGHAT, CDR2 FQNNGV. In nucleotides, the CDR3 is TGTGCCAGCAGATTGCCCCCCAGTCGGGGCTACACCTTC. Its protein product is CASRLPPSRGYTF. Based on the CDR3 plus reference TRBV11-2 and TRBJ1-2, the full variable domain is EAGVAQSPRYKIIEKRQSVAFWCNPISGHATLYWYQQILGQGPKLLIQFQNNGVVDDSQLPKDRFSAERLKGVDSTLKIQPAKLEDSAVYLCASRLPPSRGYTFGSGTRLTVV.

This clonotype has ten or more counts. The gene calls are TRBV20-1 and TRBJ1-1; D is unclear. Per germline, CDR1 DFQATT and CDR2 SNEGSKA (reference sequence). The V end was cut by 5 bases, the J end by 4 bases, with 14 bases between. The CDR3 sequence is 13 residues long. The CDR3 sequence is CSAFGPGVTEAFF. CDR3 coding DNA: TGCAGTGCTTTCGGTCCTGGAGTCACTGAAGCTTTCTTT.

This clonotype has a count of ten or more. The chain links TRBV11-2 to TRBJ2-7; D is possibly TRBD1 or TRBD2 (5 bases each). V was cut by 4 bases and J by 1 base, with 11 bases left in between. The length of the CDR3 is 14 residues. Germline values: CDR1 SGHAT, CDR2 FQNNGV. The CDR3 DNA is TGTGCCAGCAGCTCGGGACGGATATCCTACGAGCAGTACTTC. Translating gives CASSSGRISYEQYF. Full variable domain (remainder filled in from reference TRBV11-2 and TRBJ2-7): EAGVAQSPRYKIIEKRQSVAFWCNPISGHATLYWYQQILGQGPKLLIQFQNNGVVDDSQLPKDRFSAERLKGVDSTLKIQPAKLEDSAVYLCASSSGRISYEQYFGPGTRLTVT.